This T cell receptor beta chain was observed in a study of CD8 T cells in Susac syndrome. Sequencing of TCR beta was undertaken in CD8+ and CD4+ T cells derived from blood. cDNA came from around 0.5 to 1 ug RNA primed by random hexamers. A multiplex approach, immunoSEQ multiplex PCR, amplified TCR beta CDR3 across 54 Vbeta and 13 Jbeta. TCRdb itself ran the immunoSEQ multiplex PCR reads through MiXCR, one entry per CDR3 protein. In the table there are roughly 80,000 distinct CDR3 sequences, around 94% of which are singletons. Study findings and constraints: The study's TCR sequencing and HLA analysis drew on a certain number of individuals. That number was acknowledged as relatively small.

This clonotype showed up just once. The antigen remains unidentified. This receptor was obtained from a human donor in good health. Sequences were obtained from CD8+ T cells from PBMCs.

The CDR3 sequence is CASSHGRSIGETQYF. As DNA, the CDR3 is TGCGCCAGCAGCCATGGACGGTCGATCGGGGAGACCCAGTACTTC. V is TRBV5-1 and J is TRBJ2-5; D is uncertain. The CDR3 covers 15 residues. The V end was cut by 4 bases, the J end by 5 bases, with 18 bases between. Looked up from germline, CDR1 is SGHRS and CDR2 is YFSETQ.